Below are 6 T cell receptor beta chains sequenced from a single sample in a study of CD8 T cells in ankylosing spondylitis. TCRdb passed the 5' RACE reads through MiXCR, listing each CDR3 protein once. The table lists 250,000 or so distinct CDR3 sequences, 24% of them singletons. Sample: blood, either unsorted or a sorted T cell fraction (not recorded which). The receptors originated from a male donor with ankylosing spondylitis or in good health (not recorded which).

This clonotype was counted between two and nine times. The V and J genes are TRBV20-1 and TRBJ1-5; D gene unclear. This CDR3 has 14 amino acids. Germline CDR1 DFQATT, CDR2 SNEGSKA (reference sequence). V was clipped by 0 bases and J by 4 bases, with 10 bases between them. The CDR3: CSARDRGNNQPQHF. The CDR3 nucleotides read TGCAGTGCTAGAGATCGAGGGAATAATCAGCCCCAGCATTTT.

The chain combines TRBV20-1 with TRBJ1-5; D might be TRBD1 (6 bases). Germline lookup yields CDR1 DFQATT and CDR2 SNEGSKA (reference sequence). The CDR3 is made up of 12 amino acids. V was clipped by 7 bases and J by 2 bases, with 9 bases between them. The CDR3 sequence is CSVGAGNQPQHF. The CDR3 region has the DNA TGCAGTGTGGGGGCAGGCAATCAGCCCCAGCATTTT.

There are a few counts of this clonotype. The rearrangement links TRBV29-1 to TRBJ1-1, with TRBD1 matching over 10 bases. This CDR3 is built from 15 residues. From germline, CDR1 is SQVTM and CDR2 ANQGSEA. Trimming removed 4 bases from V and 0 bases from J; junction bases left unmatched: 5. The CDR3 protein is CSVVGTGDMNTEAFF. As DNA, the CDR3 is TGCAGCGTTGTTGGGACAGGGGACATGAACACTGAAGCTTTCTTT.

The chain employs TRBV10-1 and TRBJ2-3; D not resolved. Trimming left V 3 bases short and J 2 bases short, with 6 bases between. The germline gives CDR1 WNHNN, CDR2 SYGVQD (reference sequence). The CDR3 contains 13 residues. The CDR3 is CASSDTATDTQYF. CDR3 coding DNA: TGCGCCAGCAGTGACACTGCCACAGATACGCAGTATTTT.

The V and J genes are TRBV6-6 and TRBJ2-7; D unclear. The CDR3 loop spans 11 amino acids. Per the germline V gene, CDR1 is MNHNY and CDR2 is SVGAGI (reference sequence). Trimming removed 2 bases at V and 4 bases at J, with 3 bases between. CDR3 coding DNA: TGTGCCAGCAGTTACGTGTACGAGCAGTACTTC. It yields the protein CASSYVYEQYF.

The V and J genes are TRBV20-1 and TRBJ2-7, with TRBD1 identical over 9 bases. The germline gives CDR1 DFQATT, CDR2 SNEGSKA (reference sequence). With 3 bases clipped from V and 7 bases from J, the junction kept 7 bases outside the gene matches. The CDR3 spans 13 residues. For the CDR3, the DNA is TGCAGTGCTAGCCTACAGGGGGCGGGGGAGCAGTACTTC. Its protein is CSASLQGAGEQYF.